This T cell receptor beta chain was documented in a study of cytomegalovirus exposure and HLA in healthy donors. Overall study findings and caveats: In an earlier analysis, in 540 or so donors, most V segments appeared productive either ~90% or ~30% of the time.

Trimming took off 2 bases at V and 7 bases at J, with 6 bases between the two ends. Germline assignment: CDR1 SNHLY and CDR2 FYNNEI. CDR3 size: 12 residues. With 60 Vbeta and 13 Jbeta primers, the PCR was carried out. Sequenced by immunoSEQ multiplex PCR; TCRdb stores in-frame clones only, minus some. The sample is made up of 150,000 to 200,000 clones, and the top ten hold 2.1% of it. Concerning this clone itself: Antigen unknown. The sample carries other DNA sequences with the same CDR3.

The V call is TRBV2, the J call TRBJ2-1; tentative D call: TRBD2 (5 bases). The sequence was collected from a man aged 25 to 40 in good health and CMV-seronegative. Sequenced material: PBMCs. DNA of the CDR3: TGTGCCAGCAGTGAACGGGGTAATGAGCAGTTCTTC. Protein: CASSERGNEQFF.